This T cell receptor beta chain was sequenced for a study of cytomegalovirus exposure and HLA in healthy donors. About the research overall: About 179 million T cells yielded fewer than 120 million unique TCR beta sequences in earlier analysis. General study findings and limits: Researchers counted around 180 TCR beta chains as cytomegalovirus-associated. Prior analysis indicated that the majority of TCR beta V segments exhibited productivity approximately 90% or approximately 30% of the time.

The PCR was carried out with 60 Vbeta primers and 13 Jbeta primers. Repertoires were generated with immunoSEQ multiplex PCR, while TCRdb's copy carries only in-frame clones and drops some. The data hold about 160,000 clones, with around three quarters observed a single time. A note on this clone: Its antigen remains unknown.

CDR3 size: 11 residues. The ends were cut back, 2 bases at V and 11 bases at J, with 12 bases in the middle. CDR1 is GTSNPN, CDR2 SVGIG, per germline (reference sequence). The V call is TRBV30, the J call TRBJ2-5; D is possibly TRBD2 (6 bases). This clonotype was obtained from a woman aged 40 to 50 in good health and CMV-seronegative. Material for sequencing was PBMCs. CDR3 sequence: CAWSMGDLQYF. The CDR3 region has the DNA TGTGCCTGGAGTATGGGGGACTTGCAGTACTTC.